This is a list of T cell receptor beta chains from one sample in a study of blood T cell repertoires in COVID-19. Data came from immunoSEQ multiplex PCR; TCRdb stores just in-frame clones and leaves some out. In the table there are 250,000 to 300,000 clones, around 90% of which are singletons. Sequences were obtained from PBMCs or T cells enriched from blood (not recorded which). The receptor set was obtained from a human donor in a cohort exposed to, infected with or recovered from COVID-19 (not recorded which). The donor label of this sample is uncertain. Each CDR3 is given with its conserved first and last residue. D genes are given only for firm matches. Clone sizes are given selectively: once, few, many, or a class where the clone is expanded.

TRBD1	TRBV7-9	few	TRBJ1-5	TGTGCCAGCAGTTCATCGGACAGGGGAGGCAATCAGCCCCAGCATTTT	CASSSSDRGGNQPQHF
-	TRBV10-1	-	TRBJ1-1	TGCGCTCGCAAGAGATATGGAGGGTCACCTTTCTTT	CARKRYGGSPFF
-	TRBV19	-	TRBJ1-5	TGTGCCAGTAGTATAAATCTGGGGCGGAATCAGCCCCAGCATTTT	CASSINLGRNQPQHF
TRBD1	TRBV6-5	-	TRBJ1-4	TGTGCCAGCAGAGCCTTCGACAGGGGAGACGAAAAACTGTTTTTT	CASRAFDRGDEKLFF
-	TRBV15	-	TRBJ1-2	TGTGCCACCAGCAGCGGGGTGGGGGGGTTCTATGGCTACACCTTC	CATSSGVGGFYGYTF
TRBD1	TRBV28	-	TRBJ2-3	TGTGCCAGCAGTCTCCGACAGGGGGGAGATACGCAGTATTTT	CASSLRQGGDTQYF
TRBD1	TRBV11-2	once	TRBJ1-1	TGTGCCAGCAGCCAGGGACAGGCGAGGAAGGTGAGGACTGAAGCTTTCTTT	CASSQGQARKVRTEAFF
-	TRBV29-1	-	TRBJ1-3	TGCAGCGTTGATTTTGGCGGCACCATATATTTT	CSVDFGGTIYF
-	TRBV30	-	TRBJ1-6	TGTGCCTGGGATGCTTCCGGTCGGTATAATTCACCCCTCCACTTT	CAWDASGRYNSPLHF
TRBD2	TRBV10-3	-	TRBJ2-3	TGTGCCATCAGCCCTGGACTAGCGGGCTCCGGGGATACGCAGTATTTT	CAISPGLAGSGDTQYF
TRBD2	TRBV5-4	-	TRBJ2-1	TGTGCCAGCAGCTTGGGGGGTAGCGGGGTCTACAATGAGCAGTTCTTC	CASSLGGSGVYNEQFF
-	TRBV7-2	-	TRBJ2-5	TGTGCCAGCAGCCCAGGGGGGCCCCAAGAGACCCAGTACTTC	CASSPGGPQETQYF
-	TRBV11-2	-	TRBJ1-2	TGTGCCAGCAGCTCACTCTGGGCGGGCAGGGGCGACTATGGCTACACCTTC	CASSSLWAGRGDYGYTF
-	TRBV5-5	few	TRBJ2-1	TGTGCCAGCAGTCGGGGGTCAAGTGAGCAGTTCTTC	CASSRGSSEQFF
TRBD1	TRBV2	once	TRBJ1-2	TGTGCCAGCAGATACGGGACAGACTATGGCTACACCTTC	CASRYGTDYGYTF
TRBD1	TRBV6-5	-	TRBJ1-2	TGTGCCAGCAGTTCGAAAACAGGGGGCTTTCGTGGCTACACCTTC	CASSSKTGGFRGYTF
TRBD2	TRBV5-5	-	TRBJ2-7	TGTGCCAGCAGGAAGCGGGGGGGTACCTACGAGCAGTACTTC	CASRKRGGTYEQYF
-	TRBV5-1	-	TRBJ1-4	TGCGCCAGCAGCTTTGCGGGTGAAAAACTGTTTTTT	CASSFAGEKLFF
-	TRBV7-3	-	TRBJ2-1	TGTGCCAGCAGCTTAAGCTCCACCCAGGGGCGCTACAATGAGCAGTTCTTC	CASSLSSTQGRYNEQFF
-	TRBV7-9	-	TRBJ2-2	TGTGCCAGCAGCTTACGCGGGGGCGGTACCGGGGAGCTGTTTTTT	CASSLRGGGTGELFF
TRBD1	TRBV7-2	-	TRBJ1-6	TGTGCCAGCAGCTCCCGACAGGGTCCTAATTCACCCCTCCACTTT	CASSSRQGPNSPLHF
-	TRBV19	-	TRBJ1-1	TGTGCCAGTAGACGGGGAAGAGAATGGGACACTGAAGCTTTCTTT	CASRRGREWDTEAFF
-	TRBV5-1	-	TRBJ2-5	TGCGCCAGCAGCGGACAGAAAGAGACCCAGTACTTC	CASSGQKETQYF